The present entry profiles one T cell receptor beta chain with its context. TCRdb's table, derived via immunoSEQ multiplex PCR, lists solely in-frame clones and lacks some. The data contain approximately 51,000 clones, around 84% of them singletons. Noted time point: pretreatment peripheral blood. Locally advanced or metastatic urothelial carcinoma affected all patients. CDR3 length equals 15 residues. Trimming left V 3 bases short and J 2 bases short, with 14 bases between. Germline lookup yields CDR1 SGHRS and CDR2 YFSETQ. The entry originates in a study of PD-L1 blockade in urothelial cancer. Across the study: Men with urothelial cancer arising in the bladder made up most of the 29 patients. Blood-derived samples held a median approximately 140,000 T cells.

This clonotype originated in a man in his fifties or sixties with urothelial cancer. This specimen was PBMCs, taken around atezolizumab (anti-PD-L1) treatment. The genes are TRBV5-1 and TRBJ1-1, with D possibly matching TRBD1 (6 bases). The CDR3, as DNA: TGCGCCAGCAGCTCTTCCGGGACATCTAACACTGAAGCTTTCTTT. Amino acid sequence: CASSSSGTSNTEAFF.